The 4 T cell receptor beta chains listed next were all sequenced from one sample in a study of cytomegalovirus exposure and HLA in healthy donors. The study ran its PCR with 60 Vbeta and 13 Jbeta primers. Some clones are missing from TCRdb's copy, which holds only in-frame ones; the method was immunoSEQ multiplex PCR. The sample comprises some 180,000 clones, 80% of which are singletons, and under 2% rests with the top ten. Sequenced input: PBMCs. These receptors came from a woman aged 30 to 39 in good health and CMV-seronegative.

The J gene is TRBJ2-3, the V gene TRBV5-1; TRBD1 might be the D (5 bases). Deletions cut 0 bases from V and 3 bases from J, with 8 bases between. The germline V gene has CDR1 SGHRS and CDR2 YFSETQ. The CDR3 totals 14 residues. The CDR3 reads CASSLGTTTDTQYF. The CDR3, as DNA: TGCGCCAGCAGCTTGGGGACAACGACAGATACGCAGTATTTT.

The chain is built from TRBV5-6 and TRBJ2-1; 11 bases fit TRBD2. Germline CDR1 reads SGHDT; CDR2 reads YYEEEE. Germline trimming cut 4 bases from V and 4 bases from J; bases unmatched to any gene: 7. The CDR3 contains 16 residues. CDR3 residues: CASSPGTSGAYNEQFF. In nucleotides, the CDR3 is TGTGCCAGCAGCCCCGGGACTAGCGGAGCTTACAATGAGCAGTTCTTC.

CDR3 amino acids: CASTYGLAGPGELFF. CDR3 nucleotide sequence: TGTGCCAGCACGTATGGACTAGCGGGGCCCGGGGAGCTGTTTTTT. The chain is built from TRBV6-5 and TRBJ2-2; 12 bases match TRBD2. CDR1 is MNHEY, CDR2 SVGAGI, per germline. This CDR3 is 15 amino acids long. V dropped 7 bases and J dropped 6; count of bases not matched to a gene: 6.

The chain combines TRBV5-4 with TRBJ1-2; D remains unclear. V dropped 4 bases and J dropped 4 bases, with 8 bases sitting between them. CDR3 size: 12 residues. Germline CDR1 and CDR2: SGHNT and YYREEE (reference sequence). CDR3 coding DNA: TGTGCCAGCAGCGTCGGTGTCTATGGCTACACCTTC. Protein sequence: CASSVGVYGYTF.